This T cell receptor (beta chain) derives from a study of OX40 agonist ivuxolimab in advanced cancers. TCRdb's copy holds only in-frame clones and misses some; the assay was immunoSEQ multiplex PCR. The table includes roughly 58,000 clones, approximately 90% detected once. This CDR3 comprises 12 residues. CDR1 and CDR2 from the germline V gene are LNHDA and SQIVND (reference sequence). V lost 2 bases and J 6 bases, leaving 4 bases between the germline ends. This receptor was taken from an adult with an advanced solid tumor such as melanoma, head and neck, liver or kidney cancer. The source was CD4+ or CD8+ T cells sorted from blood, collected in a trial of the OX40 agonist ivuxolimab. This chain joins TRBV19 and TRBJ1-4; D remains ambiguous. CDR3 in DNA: TGTGCCAGTAGTATACATGATGAAAAACTGTTTTTT. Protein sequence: CASSIHDEKLFF.